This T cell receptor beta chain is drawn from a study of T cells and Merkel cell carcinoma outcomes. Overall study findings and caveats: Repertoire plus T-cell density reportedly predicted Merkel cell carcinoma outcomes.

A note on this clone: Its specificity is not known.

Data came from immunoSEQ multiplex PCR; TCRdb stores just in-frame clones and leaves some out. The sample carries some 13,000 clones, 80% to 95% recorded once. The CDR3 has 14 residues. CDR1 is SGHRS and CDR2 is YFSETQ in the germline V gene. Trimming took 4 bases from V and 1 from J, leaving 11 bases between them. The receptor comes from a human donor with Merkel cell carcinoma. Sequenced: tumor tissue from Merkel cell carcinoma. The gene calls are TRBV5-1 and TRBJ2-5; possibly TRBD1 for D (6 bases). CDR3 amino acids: CASSRQETQETQYF. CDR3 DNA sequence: TGCGCCAGCAGCCGACAGGAGACCCAAGAGACCCAGTACTTC.